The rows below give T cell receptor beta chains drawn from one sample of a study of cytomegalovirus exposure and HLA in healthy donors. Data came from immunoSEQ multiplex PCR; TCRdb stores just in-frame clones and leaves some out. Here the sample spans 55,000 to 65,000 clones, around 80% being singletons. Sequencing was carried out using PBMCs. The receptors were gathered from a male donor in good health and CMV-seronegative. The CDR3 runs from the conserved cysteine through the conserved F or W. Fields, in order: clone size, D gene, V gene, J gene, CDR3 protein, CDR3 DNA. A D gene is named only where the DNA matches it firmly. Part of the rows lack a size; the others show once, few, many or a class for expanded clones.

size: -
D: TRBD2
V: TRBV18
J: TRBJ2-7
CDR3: CASSPRAAGDEQYF
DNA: TGTGCCAGCTCACCACGAGCGGCGGGGGACGAGCAGTACTTC

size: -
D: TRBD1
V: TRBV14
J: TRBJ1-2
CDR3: CASSQGQGAYGYTF
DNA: TGTGCCAGCAGCCAAGGACAGGGGGCCTATGGCTACACCTTC

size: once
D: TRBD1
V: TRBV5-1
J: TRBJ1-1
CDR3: CASAPRTGGVDEAFF
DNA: TGCGCCAGCGCACCCAGGACAGGGGGCGTCGATGAAGCTTTCTTT

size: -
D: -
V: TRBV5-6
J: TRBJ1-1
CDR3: CASSLVAGETEAFF
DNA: TGTGCCAGCAGCTTGGTAGCGGGTGAGACTGAAGCTTTCTTT

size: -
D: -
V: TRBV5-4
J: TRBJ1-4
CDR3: CASSLEGNDEKLFF
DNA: TGTGCCAGCAGCTTGGAGGGGAACGATGAAAAACTGTTTTTT

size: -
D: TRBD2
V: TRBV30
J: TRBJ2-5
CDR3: CAWSRAGGYQETQYF
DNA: TGTGCCTGGAGCCGAGCCGGGGGGTACCAAGAGACCCAGTACTTC

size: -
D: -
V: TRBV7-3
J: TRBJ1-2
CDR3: CASSRDRRYGYTF
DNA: TGTGCCAGCAGCCGCGACAGGCGATATGGCTACACCTTC

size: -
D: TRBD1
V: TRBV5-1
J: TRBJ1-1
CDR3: CASSRRQGTEAFF
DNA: TGCGCCAGCAGCCGGCGACAGGGTACTGAAGCTTTCTTT

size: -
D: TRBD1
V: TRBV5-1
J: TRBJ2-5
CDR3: CASSLQTGGQETQYF
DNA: TGCGCCAGCAGCTTGCAGACAGGGGGACAAGAGACCCAGTACTTC

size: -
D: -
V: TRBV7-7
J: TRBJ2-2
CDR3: CASSLGAGESTGELFF
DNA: TGTGCCAGCAGCTTAGGAGCAGGGGAATCCACCGGGGAGCTGTTTTTT

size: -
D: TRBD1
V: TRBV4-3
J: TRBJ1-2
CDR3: CASSQDTGTVYGYTF
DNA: TGCGCCAGCAGCCAAGATACCGGGACAGTCTATGGCTACACCTTC

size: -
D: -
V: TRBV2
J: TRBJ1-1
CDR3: CASSERGGNTEAFF
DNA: TGTGCCAGCAGTGAAAGAGGGGGGAACACTGAAGCTTTCTTT

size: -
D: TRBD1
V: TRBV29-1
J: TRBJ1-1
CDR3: CSGAGQGIEAFF
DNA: TGCAGCGGTGCGGGACAGGGGATTGAAGCTTTCTTT

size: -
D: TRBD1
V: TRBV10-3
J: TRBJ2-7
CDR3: CAIIRGQDTSEQYF
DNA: TGTGCCATCATCAGGGGGCAAGACACAAGCGAGCAGTACTTC

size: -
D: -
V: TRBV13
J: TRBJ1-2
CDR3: CASSTQGTLYGYTF
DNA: TGTGCCAGCAGCACACAGGGAACCCTCTATGGCTACACCTTC

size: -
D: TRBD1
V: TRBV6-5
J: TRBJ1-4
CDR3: CASSYSGQGAGKLFF
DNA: TGTGCCAGCAGTTACTCGGGACAGGGGGCAGGAAAACTGTTTTTT

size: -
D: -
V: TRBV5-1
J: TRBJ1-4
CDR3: CASSTSGATNEKLFF
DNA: TGCGCCAGCAGCACCTCAGGTGCAACTAATGAAAAACTGTTTTTT

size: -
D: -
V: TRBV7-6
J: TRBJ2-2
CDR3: CASSLSYTGELFF
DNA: TGTGCCAGCAGCTTATCATACACCGGGGAGCTGTTTTTT

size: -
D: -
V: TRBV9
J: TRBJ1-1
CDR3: CASSHPQGTNTEAFF
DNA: TGTGCCAGCAGCCACCCACAGGGAACAAACACTGAAGCTTTCTTT

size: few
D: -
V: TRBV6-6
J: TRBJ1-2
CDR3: CASSYESNYGYTF
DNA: TGTGCCAGCAGTTACGAGTCGAACTATGGCTACACCTTC

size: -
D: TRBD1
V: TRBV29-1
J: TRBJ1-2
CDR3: CSAHDRVYGYTF
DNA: TGCAGCGCCCACGACAGGGTCTATGGCTACACCTTC

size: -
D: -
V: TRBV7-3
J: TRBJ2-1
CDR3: CASSSYTGNEQFF
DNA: TGTGCCAGCAGCTCCTACACGGGCAATGAGCAGTTCTTC

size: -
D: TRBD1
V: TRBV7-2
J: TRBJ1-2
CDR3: CASSLGSDRAGYTF
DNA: TGTGCCAGCAGCTTAGGGTCGGACAGGGCGGGCTACACCTTC

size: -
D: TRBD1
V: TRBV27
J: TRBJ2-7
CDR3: CASRSTGGGQYF
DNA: TGTGCCAGCAGATCCACAGGGGGCGGGCAGTACTTC

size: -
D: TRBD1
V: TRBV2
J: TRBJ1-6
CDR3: CASSESIGTGANSPLHF
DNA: TGTGCCAGCAGTGAATCGATAGGGACAGGGGCAAATTCACCCCTCCACTTT

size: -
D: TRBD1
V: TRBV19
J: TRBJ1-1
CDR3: CASSIGTGGPPLTEAFF
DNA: TGTGCCAGTAGTATTGGGACAGGGGGTCCTCCATTGACTGAAGCTTTCTTT

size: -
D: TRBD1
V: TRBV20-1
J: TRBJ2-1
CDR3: CSAKGTGEQFF
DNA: TGCAGTGCAAAAGGGACAGGAGAGCAGTTCTTC

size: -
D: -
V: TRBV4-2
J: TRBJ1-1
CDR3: CASSQEPEEGRQAFF
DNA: TGTGCCAGCAGCCAAGAGCCAGAAGAGGGCAGGCAAGCTTTCTTT

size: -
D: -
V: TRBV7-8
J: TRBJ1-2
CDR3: CASSPEAYYGYTF
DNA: TGTGCCAGCAGCCCCGAGGCTTACTATGGCTACACCTTC

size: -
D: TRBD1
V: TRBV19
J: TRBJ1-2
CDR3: CASSMQGQGGGYTF
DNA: TGTGCCAGTAGTATGCAGGGACAGGGTGGCGGCTACACCTTC

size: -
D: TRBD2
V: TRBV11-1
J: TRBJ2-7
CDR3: CASSLLPETSGYEQYF
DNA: TGTGCCAGCAGCCTCCTCCCAGAGACTAGCGGCTACGAGCAGTACTTC

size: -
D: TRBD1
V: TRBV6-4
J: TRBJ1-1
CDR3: CASSETGTANTEAFF
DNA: TGTGCCAGCAGTGAGACGGGGACAGCGAACACTGAAGCTTTCTTT

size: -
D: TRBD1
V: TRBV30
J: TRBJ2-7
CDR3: CAWDRGRDEQYF
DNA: TGTGCCTGGGACAGGGGCCGGGACGAGCAGTACTTC

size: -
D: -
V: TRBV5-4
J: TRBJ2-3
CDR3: CASSSPVARSTDTQYF
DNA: TGTGCCAGCAGCTCCCCCGTGGCACGTAGCACAGATACGCAGTATTTT

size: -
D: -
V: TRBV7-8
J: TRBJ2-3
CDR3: CASSLVPTRDTQYF
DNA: TGTGCCAGCAGCTTAGTGCCGACACGGGATACGCAGTATTTT

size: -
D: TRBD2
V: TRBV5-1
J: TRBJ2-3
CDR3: CASSREGDTQYF
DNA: TGCGCCAGCAGCCGGGAGGGCGATACGCAGTATTTT

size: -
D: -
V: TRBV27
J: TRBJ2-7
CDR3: CASSLEGSYEQYF
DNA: TGTGCCAGCAGTTTGGAGGGCTCCTACGAGCAGTACTTC

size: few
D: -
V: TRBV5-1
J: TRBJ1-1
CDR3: CASSLGHRITEAFF
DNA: TGCGCCAGCAGCTTGGGACACCGAATCACTGAAGCTTTCTTT

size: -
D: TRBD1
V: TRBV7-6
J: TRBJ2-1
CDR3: CASSRGTGGGNEQFF
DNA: TGTGCCAGCAGCCGGGGGACAGGGGGTGGCAATGAGCAGTTCTTC

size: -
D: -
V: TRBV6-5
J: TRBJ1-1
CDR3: CASSRDRNTEAFF
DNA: TGTGCCAGCAGCAGAGACAGGAACACTGAAGCTTTCTTT

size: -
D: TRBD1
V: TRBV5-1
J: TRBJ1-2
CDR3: CASSLGGQGGTNYGYTF
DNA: TGCGCCAGCAGCTTGGGCGGACAGGGGGGTACTAACTATGGCTACACCTTC

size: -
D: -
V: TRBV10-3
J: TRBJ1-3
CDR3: CAISEMSSGNTIYF
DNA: TGTGCCATCAGTGAAATGAGCTCTGGAAACACCATATATTTT

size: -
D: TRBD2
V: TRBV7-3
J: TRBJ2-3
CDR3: CASSQSGGSTDTQYF
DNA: TGTGCCAGCAGCCAGAGCGGGGGGAGCACAGATACGCAGTATTTT

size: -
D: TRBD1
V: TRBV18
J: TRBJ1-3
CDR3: CASSPRTGEENTIYF
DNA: TGTGCCAGCTCACCAAGGACAGGGGAGGAAAACACCATATATTTT

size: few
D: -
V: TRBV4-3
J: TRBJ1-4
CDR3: CASSQGRDMGPNEKLFF
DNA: TGCGCCAGCAGCCAAGGACGGGACATGGGGCCTAATGAAAAACTGTTTTTT

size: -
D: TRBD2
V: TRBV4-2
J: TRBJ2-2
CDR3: CASSHNSRTSGAFRAGELFF
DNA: TGTGCCAGCAGCCACAATAGTCGGACTAGCGGGGCTTTCCGTGCCGGGGAGCTGTTTTTT

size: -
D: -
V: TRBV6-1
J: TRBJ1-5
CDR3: CASRTSQPQHF
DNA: TGTGCCAGCAGAACTAGTCAGCCCCAGCATTTT

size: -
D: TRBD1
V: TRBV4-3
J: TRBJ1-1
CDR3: CASSHDTGTGGTEAFF
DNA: TGCGCCAGCAGCCATGATACCGGGACAGGGGGGACTGAAGCTTTCTTT

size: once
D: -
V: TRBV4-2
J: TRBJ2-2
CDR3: CASSQYGVTGELFF
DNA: TGTGCCAGCAGCCAATACGGGGTCACCGGGGAGCTGTTTTTT

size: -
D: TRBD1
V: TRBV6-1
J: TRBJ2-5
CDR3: CASSATGGSMETQYF
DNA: TGTGCCAGCAGTGCCACAGGGGGCTCCATGGAGACCCAGTACTTC

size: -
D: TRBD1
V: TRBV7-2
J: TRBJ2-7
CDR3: CASSPPDRSYEQYF
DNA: TGTGCCAGCAGCCCCCCGGACAGGTCCTACGAGCAGTACTTC

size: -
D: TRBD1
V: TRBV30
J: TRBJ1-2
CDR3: CAGMDRNFYGYTF
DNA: TGTGCCGGAATGGACAGGAACTTCTATGGCTACACCTTC

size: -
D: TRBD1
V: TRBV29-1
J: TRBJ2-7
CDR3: CSVANRGAHYEQYF
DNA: TGCAGCGTAGCGAACAGGGGCGCCCACTACGAGCAGTACTTC

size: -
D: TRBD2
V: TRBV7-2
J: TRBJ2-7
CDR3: CASSFTSGGASEQYF
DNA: TGTGCCAGCAGCTTTACTAGCGGGGGGGCAAGCGAGCAGTACTTC

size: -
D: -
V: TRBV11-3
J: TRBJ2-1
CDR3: CASSKQGNEQFF
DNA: TGTGCCAGCAGCAAACAGGGTAATGAGCAGTTCTTC

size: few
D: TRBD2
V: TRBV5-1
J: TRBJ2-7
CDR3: CASRDLAGNEQYF
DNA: TGCGCCAGCAGGGACCTAGCGGGGAACGAGCAGTACTTC

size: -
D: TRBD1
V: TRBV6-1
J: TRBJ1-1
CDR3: CASRAITGGAFF
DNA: TGTGCCAGCAGGGCGATTACAGGGGGAGCTTTCTTT